A selection of T cell receptor beta chains follows, all from one sample in a study of low-dose radiotherapy and immunotherapy resistance in tumors. A single record per CDR3 protein comes from TCRdb applying MiXCR to the reads. The repertoire consists of 65,000 to 85,000 distinct CDR3 sequences, with around a sixth occurring once and the leading ten covering less than 1.5%. Source: PBMCs, taken after low-dose radiotherapy plus immunotherapy. The receptor source for this set is a male donor with prostate cancer. Each CDR3 is given with its conserved first and last residue.

V gene	J gene	CDR3 protein
TRBV27	TRBJ2-3	CASSLSAGADTQYF
TRBV7-2	TRBJ1-4	CASSRAGTDNEKLFF
TRBV4-1	TRBJ1-1	CASSQDDVAQNTEAFF
TRBV20-1	TRBJ1-2	CVAPGGVDYGYTF
TRBV2	TRBJ1-4	CASSDGTATNEKLFF
TRBV6-1	TRBJ1-2	CASTVDSGTYGYTF
TRBV29-1	TRBJ2-2	CSVDRENTGELFF
TRBV4-3	TRBJ1-4	CASSRGESTNEKLFF
TRBV10-3	TRBJ2-2	CAISDAGDTGELFF
TRBV2	TRBJ2-3	CASSQGQGSADTQYF
TRBV20-1	TRBJ2-7	CSARGGQGSYEQYF
TRBV6-1	TRBJ2-1	CASSPPDRNEQFF
TRBV7-2	TRBJ1-1	CASSFSGLNTEAFF
TRBV28	TRBJ1-3	CASSLWAGNQFSGNTIYF
TRBV20-1	TRBJ2-1	CSARDPGLAGREEQFF
TRBV7-9	TRBJ2-7	CASSPPGESEQYF
TRBV5-1	TRBJ1-4	CASSLGGEKLFF
TRBV5-3	TRBJ2-7	CASSAGTRYEQYF
TRBV27	TRBJ2-6	CASSQGGQGARGANVLTF
TRBV28	TRBJ2-1	CASRPLGDYEQFF
TRBV20-1	TRBJ1-6	CSARDQHPGPLHF
TRBV7-2	TRBJ2-3	CASSLRTGRTDTQYF
TRBV20-1	TRBJ2-7	CSARTLAGGPYEQYF
TRBV3-1	TRBJ1-1	CASSLGEGTEAFF
TRBV4-2	TRBJ2-3	CASSQDGQGADTQYF
TRBV3-1	TRBJ1-3	CASSQGGQSGNTIYF
TRBV7-2	TRBJ2-2	CASSGQGRTGELFF
TRBV4-1	TRBJ2-2	CASSQDGDFGELFF
TRBV7-3	TRBJ1-3	CASSLTAGNTIYF
TRBV20-1	TRBJ2-7	CSAGRTSGIGNEQYF
TRBV28	TRBJ2-1	CASAAGGSVNEQFF
TRBV10-3	TRBJ1-1	CAISESVTAFF
TRBV19	TRBJ2-1	CASSGTGGQKNNEQFF
TRBV28	TRBJ2-2	CASRRGGGELFF
TRBV25-1	TRBJ2-5	CASSAPRLLGTQYF
TRBV29-1	TRBJ1-1	CSVVDTAWAFF
TRBV7-8	TRBJ2-3	CASSSQGSDTQYF
TRBV2	TRBJ2-5	CASIRTAGGPSETQYF
TRBV20-1	TRBJ2-1	CSASSGRVYNEQFF
TRBV5-4	TRBJ2-1	CASRRGGSSYNEQFF
TRBV28	TRBJ2-6	CASSSLFETGANVLTF